Below, one T cell receptor beta chain is given with its context. This sample stems from a study of blood T cell repertoires in COVID-19. Study overall: Donors in the United States, Italy and Spain gave samples during acute or convalescent COVID-19. Sources were T cells, B-cell-depleted T cells, or PBMCs; the material itself was cDNA or gDNA.

The germline gives CDR1 MNHEY, CDR2 SVGAGI. This CDR3 has 13 amino acids. The V gene end was trimmed by 6 bases and the J gene end by 13 bases; junction bases not matched to a gene: 10. The protocol was immunoSEQ multiplex PCR, while the TCRdb copy is restricted to in-frame clones and leaves out a portion. The sample lists fewer than 120,000 clones; around 90% were seen once. The chain links TRBV6-5 to TRBJ2-2; 8 nucleotides align to TRBD1. This receptor was obtained from a human donor in a cohort sampled during active COVID-19. The specimen sequenced was peripheral blood. The CDR3 is CASSPTGVVRLFF. CDR3 sequence (DNA): TGTGCCAGCAGCCCGACAGGGGTGGTGCGGCTGTTTTTT.